The clone carrying this T cell receptor (beta chain) occurred many times. What it recognizes is unknown. The TCR beta libraries were generated through quantitative 5'-RACE incorporating molecular barcodes. TCRdb used MiXCR to reprocess the 5' RACE reads, holding one entry per CDR3 protein. The table lists 40,000 or so distinct CDR3 sequences, 8% to 13% of them singletons. This sample is part of a study of CD8 T cells in ankylosing spondylitis. Study-wide points: Existing reports had already noted some motif variants in reactive arthritis synovial fluid and blood. Eight highly homologous variants formed a TCR beta motif that appeared characteristic of ankylosing spondylitis blood.

This sequence originates from a male donor with ankylosing spondylitis or in good health (not recorded which). Sequenced sample: blood, either unsorted or a sorted T cell fraction (not recorded which).

The CDR3 DNA sequence: TGCAGCGCGACCACCGGGACAGGGGCCACTGAAGCTTTCTTT. Translating gives CSATTGTGATEAFF. The genes are TRBV29-1 and TRBJ1-1; 10 bases map to TRBD1. Per the germline V gene, CDR1 is SQVTM and CDR2 is ANQGSEA. This CDR3 contains 14 residues. The trim removed 7 bases at V and 4 bases at J, leaving 9 bases unmatched.